Shown below are 24 T cell receptor beta chains from a single sample sequenced in a study of beta chain features in type 1 diabetes (dated by TCRdb to 2016 to 2018). Libraries were built with the immunoSEQ multiplex PCR assay. The entire isolated RNA was reverse transcribed using the High Capacity cDNA Reverse Transcription Kit, and thus expressed TCRB transcripts were sequenced. Sourced from immuneACCESS, this table was stored by TCRdb with only in-frame sequences that have V and J called. A share of the clones is absent; for the studies checked, an unresolved V gene accounts for under half, and the remainder has no known explanation. Within this sample are approximately 730,000 clones, with 13% of them counted one time only. The ten top clones hold less than 0.025% of the sample. Their cognate antigens are unknown. Beyond this particular receptor, the publication reports: Type 1 diabetes patients showed a moderate but significant shortening of TCRB CDR3 length in all four CD4+ subsets.

The sequenced sample consisted of naive CD4+ T cells from blood. The cell subset or site label on this specimen signifies: true naive CD4+ T cells. The receptors were gathered from a man younger than 30 with type 1 diabetes.

In its sample, this clone was seen a few times. The chain employs TRBV6-4 and TRBJ2-3, with 8 bases that match TRBD1. Germline CDR1 is MRHNA and CDR2 is SNTAGT. Trimming at V came to 6 bases and at J to 7 bases, leaving 6 bases not matched to a gene. The CDR3 spans 13 residues. The CDR3 nucleotides are TGTGCCAGCAGCCCCGACAGGGGTCATACGCAGTATTTT. It codes for CASSPDRGHTQYF.

This clone was seen a few times. Other DNA sequences in the sample encode the same CDR3. The chain has TRBV14 and TRBJ1-3, with D unclear. CDR3 length: 14 amino acids. Deletions cut 1 base from V and 1 base from J, with 5 bases between. Germline V lookup: CDR1 SGHDN, CDR2 FVKESK. The CDR3 DNA follows: TGTGCCAGCAGCCAAGTTTCATCTGGAAACACCATATATTTT. Residues: CASSQVSSGNTIYF.

Details on this clone: This same CDR3 is encoded by further DNA sequences in the sample. The chain recombines TRBV5-1 with TRBJ2-3; D remains ambiguous. Trimming cost V 2 bases and J 2 bases, with 3 bases left between them. The CDR3 runs 12 residues. Per the germline V gene, CDR1 is SGHRS and CDR2 is YFSETQ. In DNA form, the CDR3 reads TGCGCCAGCAGCTTCCCCACAGATACGCAGTATTTT. Translation: CASSFPTDTQYF.

V and J are TRBV6-1 and TRBJ1-2, with TRBD1 identical over 12 bases. The V segment lost 8 bases and the J segment 8 bases; nucleotides outside the gene matches: 9. The CDR3 spans 14 residues. Germline V gene lookup returns CDR1 MNHNS and CDR2 SASEGT. CDR3 loop: CASSLGQGAFGYTF. In DNA form, the CDR3 reads TGTGCCAGCTCGCTGGGACAGGGGGCTTTCGGCTACACCTTC.

This clone was seen more than once but under ten times. The chain combines TRBV7-7 with TRBJ2-5, with 11 bases lining up with TRBD2. CDR1 is SSHAT and CDR2 is FNYEAQ in the germline V gene (reference sequence). The CDR3 contains 14 residues. J was trimmed by 4 bases and V by 5 bases; bases with no gene match: 3. CDR3: CASSATSGGETQYF. DNA of the CDR3: TGTGCCAGCAGCGCAACTAGCGGGGGAGAGACCCAGTACTTC.

This clone was recorded only once. The genes are TRBV30 and TRBJ2-7; TRBD1 is a possible D gene (6 bases). V was pared by 5 bases and J by 2 bases, with 16 bases between. The CDR3 runs 14 residues. Looked up from germline, CDR1 is GTSNPN and CDR2 is SVGIG (reference sequence). The chain's CDR3 is CAWARDTGTYEQYF. The CDR3 region has the DNA TGTGCCTGGGCCCGGGACACCGGAACCTACGAGCAGTACTTC. The full variable domain, its missing parts supplied by reference TRBV30 and TRBJ2-7, is SQTIHQWPATLVQPVGSPLSLECTVEGTSNPNLYWYRQAAGRGLQLLFYSVGIGQISSEVPQNLSASRPQDRQFILSSKKLLLSDSGFYLCAWARDTGTYEQYFGPGTRLTVT.

The chain links TRBV6-6 to TRBJ1-6; 7 bases are a match to TRBD1. V dropped 4 bases and J dropped 4; count of bases not matched to a gene: 1. The CDR3 has 14 residues. Germline V gives CDR1 MNHNY, CDR2 SVGAGI (reference sequence). CDR3: CASSSGQYNSPLHF. The CDR3 DNA reads as TGTGCCAGCAGTTCGGGACAGTATAATTCACCCCTCCACTTT.

V and J are TRBV28 and TRBJ1-1; no definite D call. In germline, CDR1 is MDHEN, CDR2 SYDVKM. V lost 5 bases and J 1 base, leaving 8 bases between the germline ends. The CDR3 extends over 13 amino acids. CDR3 nucleotides: TGTGCCAGCAGTCCAACGTGGAACACTGAAGCTTTCTTT. Encoded protein: CASSPTWNTEAFF.

The genes are TRBV5-1 and TRBJ2-1; perhaps TRBD2 as D (5 bases). The germline V gene encodes CDR1 SGHRS and CDR2 YFSETQ. Trimming cost V 0 bases and J 4 bases, with 14 bases left between them. This CDR3 region has 16 residues. CDR3 in amino acids: CASSLARLAVYNEQFF. The CDR3 DNA reads TGCGCCAGCAGCTTGGCCCGGCTAGCTGTTTACAATGAGCAGTTCTTC.

CDR3 sequence (DNA): TGCGCCAGCAGCTTGGGGGTAGGGTTTACCTACAATGAGCAGTTCTTC. The encoded protein is CASSLGVGFTYNEQFF. The chain is built from TRBV5-1 and TRBJ2-1; D is ambiguous. Trimming left V 0 bases short and J 2 bases short, with 12 bases between. The CDR3 is 16 amino acids. Per germline, CDR1 SGHRS and CDR2 YFSETQ.

This clone was observed a few times. Other nucleotide sequences from this sample produce the same CDR3. The chain recombines TRBV30 with TRBJ1-3; D not resolved. Germline V CDR1 and CDR2: GTSNPN, SVGIG (reference sequence). The ends were cut back, 0 bases at V and 0 bases at J, with 3 bases in the middle. The CDR3 runs to 13 residues. The CDR3 here is CAWSVSSGNTIYF. The DNA for the CDR3 is TGTGCCTGGAGTGTGAGCTCTGGAAACACCATATATTTT.

This clone was observed a few times. The chain uses TRBV30 and TRBJ2-7, with TRBD2 as a possible D gene (5 bases). CDR3 length: 12 amino acids. Germline V gene lookup returns CDR1 GTSNPN and CDR2 SVGIG (reference sequence). The germline V and J ends were trimmed by 4 bases and 3 bases, with 10 bases remaining between them. The CDR3 nucleotides are TGTGCCTGGAACCGAGGGTTCTACGAGCAGTACTTC. This codes for CAWNRGFYEQYF. Drawing the rest from reference TRBV30 and TRBJ2-7, the complete variable domain is SQTIHQWPATLVQPVGSPLSLECTVEGTSNPNLYWYRQAAGRGLQLLFYSVGIGQISSEVPQNLSASRPQDRQFILSSKKLLLSDSGFYLCAWNRGFYEQYFGPGTRLTVT.

The sample holds a few counts of this clone. The rearrangement joins TRBV5-4 to TRBJ2-7; a possible D gene is TRBD1 (6 bases). Trimming cost V 4 bases and J 7 bases, with 21 bases left between them. The CDR3 spans 15 residues. The germline gives CDR1 SGHNT, CDR2 YYREEE (reference sequence). CDR3 nucleotide sequence: TGTGCCAGCAGCGTGCTAGGGGGACGGCTCGAGGAGCAGTACTTC. This gives the protein CASSVLGGRLEEQYF.

To note about this clone: Distinct nucleotide sequences in the sample also encode this CDR3. The chain has TRBV28 and TRBJ2-5; D uncertain. With 4 bases removed from V and 2 bases from J, the gap between germline ends came to 2 bases. Germline V gene lookup returns CDR1 MDHEN and CDR2 SYDVKM. This CDR3 is built from 11 residues. The CDR3 region has the DNA TGTGCCAGCAGTTCACAAGAGACCCAGTACTTC. Protein: CASSSQETQYF. The full variable domain, completed using reference TRBV28 and TRBJ2-5, is DVKVTQSSRYLVKRTGEKVFLECVQDMDHENMFWYRQDPGLGLRLIYFSYDVKMKEKGDIPEGYSVSREKKERFSLILESASTNQTSMYLCASSSQETQYFGPGTRLLVL.

Only a few counts were recorded for this clone. CDR3 DNA: TGTGCATACCTTCTGGAAGGGGATGAGCAGTTCTTC. It specifies CAYLLEGDEQFF. This rearrangement joins TRBV5-4 to TRBJ2-1; a weak D match, TRBD1 (5 bases). The CDR3 spans 12 residues. In germline, CDR1 is SGHNT, CDR2 YYREEE (reference sequence). The variable domain in full, completed from reference TRBV5-4 and TRBJ2-1, reads ETGVTQSPTHLIKTRGQQVTLRCSSQSGHNTVSWYQQALGQGPQFIFQYYREEENGRGNFPPRFSGLQFPNYSSELNVNALELDDSALYLCAYLLEGDEQFFGPGTRLTVL.

The gene calls are TRBV7-9 and TRBJ1-1; D gene uncertain. Trimming removed 1 base from V and 5 bases from J, with 8 bases in between. From germline, CDR1 is SEHNR and CDR2 FQNEAQ (reference sequence). CDR3 length: 13 amino acids. The DNA for the CDR3 is TGTGCCAGCAGCTTAGTGGTAGAGACTGAAGCTTTCTTT. Amino acids: CASSLVVETEAFF.

V and J are TRBV6-6 and TRBJ2-1; D uncertain. V dropped 8 bases and J dropped 9 bases, with 14 bases sitting between them. The CDR3 loop spans 12 amino acids. Per the germline V gene, CDR1 is MNHNY and CDR2 is SVGAGI (reference sequence). CDR3 DNA: TGTGCCAGCGGGAAGGGTATAGGTGAGCAGTTCTTC. This translates into CASGKGIGEQFF.

This clone was counted between two and nine times. The chain recombines TRBV28 with TRBJ1-6; the match to TRBD1 covers 7 bases. The CDR3 sequence is 17 residues long. V shed 5 bases, J shed 3 bases, and the junction held 10 bases outside the gene matches. CDR1 is MDHEN, CDR2 SYDVKM, per germline. CDR3 in amino acids: CASSREGALLYNSPLHF. The CDR3 coding sequence is TGTGCCAGCAGTAGGGAGGGGGCACTGCTCTATAATTCACCCCTCCACTTT.

This clone was seen more than once but under ten times. The V and J genes are TRBV9 and TRBJ1-2, with D perhaps matching TRBD1 (6 bases). The CDR3 sequence is 14 residues long. V dropped 2 bases and J dropped 3 bases, with 11 bases sitting between them. Germline CDR1 SGDLS, CDR2 YYNGEE. The DNA for the CDR3 is TGTGCCAGCAGCGTCGGGGAGGGGGACTATGGCTACACCTTC. Translating it yields CASSVGEGDYGYTF.

The chain is built from TRBV5-1 and TRBJ1-1; 7 bases match TRBD1. V lost 3 bases and J lost 3; bases outside the gene matches: 5. The CDR3 consists of 14 residues. In germline, CDR1 is SGHRS, CDR2 YFSETQ. CDR3 nucleotides: TGCGCCAGCAGCTCTCGGGACAGCCACACTGAAGCTTTCTTT. Encoded protein: CASSSRDSHTEAFF.

The chain carries TRBV7-9 and TRBJ2-7; no clear D. CDR1 and CDR2 from the germline V gene are SEHNR and FQNEAQ (reference sequence). Between the trimmed V and J ends, which lost 5 bases and 3 bases, there was a span of 20 bases. The CDR3 consists of 16 residues. The CDR3 spells CASSRFSPLLVYEQYF. CDR3 DNA: TGTGCCAGCAGCCGATTCTCGCCTCTCTTAGTCTACGAGCAGTACTTC. Supplemented by reference TRBV7-9 and TRBJ2-7, the full variable domain reads DTGVSQNPRHKITKRGQNVTFRCDPISEHNRLYWYRQTLGQGPEFLTYFQNEAQLEKSRLLSDRFSAERPKGSFSTLEIQRTEQGDSAMYLCASSRFSPLLVYEQYFGPGTRLTVT.

This rearrangement joins TRBV9 to TRBJ1-4, with D tentatively TRBD1 (5 bases). The CDR3 loop spans 15 amino acids. V was shortened by 4 bases and J by 7 bases, with 17 bases between the two germline ends. CDR1 is SGDLS, CDR2 YYNGEE, per germline. CDR3 nucleotide sequence: TGTGCCAGCAGCCCACACGGGGCCGGCGGTGAAAAACTGTTTTTT. This codes for CASSPHGAGGEKLFF.

This clone has a handful of counts. CDR3 sequence reads: CASSPRLAGYGDTQYF. CDR3 nucleotides: TGTGCCAGCAGCCCCCGACTAGCGGGGTACGGTGATACGCAGTATTTT. The rearrangement links TRBV2 to TRBJ2-3, with 11 bases that match TRBD2. This CDR3 contains 16 residues. Trimming removed 6 bases from V and 6 bases from J; junction bases left unmatched: 11. Per the germline V gene, CDR1 is SNHLY and CDR2 is FYNNEI.

The rearrangement joins TRBV29-1 to TRBJ1-1, with D maybe TRBD1 (6 bases). Between the trimmed V and J ends, which lost 3 bases and 6 bases, there was a span of 14 bases. Looked up from germline, CDR1 is SQVTM and CDR2 is ANQGSEA. This CDR3 has 13 residues. Here the CDR3 DNA reads TGCAGCGTTGATCCCTCAGGGGTCGCTGAAGCTTTCTTT. Translation gives CSVDPSGVAEAFF.